These 5 T cell receptor beta chains share one sample of origin, sequenced in a study of radiotherapy plus CTLA-4 blockade in lung cancer. Assay: immunoSEQ multiplex PCR; the TCRdb copy retains only in-frame clones and omits some. Here the sample spans 90,000 to 130,000 clones, approximately 77% being singletons. Sequenced here: peripheral blood, sampled from a patient treated with radiotherapy plus ipilimumab. These receptors all stem from a human donor with non-small cell lung cancer that progressed on radiotherapy plus ipilimumab. Some clones in this sample may be carry-over from other donors' samples.

The chain employs TRBV5-1 and TRBJ2-1; TRBD2 matches at 9 bases. The junction had 10 bases not matched to a gene; V was cut back by 3 bases and J by 9 bases. There are 15 residues in the CDR3. Germline V lookup: CDR1 SGHRS, CDR2 YFSETQ. The CDR3 DNA reads TGCGCCAGCAGCTCCCCTAGCGGGGTATTTGGTGAGCAGTTCTTC. Translating it yields CASSSPSGVFGEQFF.

The chain combines TRBV28 with TRBJ1-2, with TRBD1 as a possible D gene (6 bases). The CDR3 extends over 19 amino acids. Looked up from germline, CDR1 is MDHEN and CDR2 is SYDVKM. The germline V and J ends were trimmed by 5 bases and 4 bases, with 29 bases remaining between them. The CDR3 nucleotides are TGTGCCAGCAGTCCTCCCTCAGGGGCAGCGGACCTCCTACTCTATGGCTACACCTTC. This sequence encodes CASSPPSGAADLLLYGYTF.

The V and J genes are TRBV7-2 and TRBJ2-1; 14 positions agree with TRBD2. Germline CDR1 is SGHTA and CDR2 is FQGNSA. The CDR3 has 16 amino acids. V gave up 5 bases and J gave up 3 bases; unmatched junction bases: 3. DNA for the CDR3: TGTGCCAGCAGCGTAGGGACTAGCGGGGGCTACAATGAGCAGTTCTTC. Protein sequence: CASSVGTSGGYNEQFF.

V usage is TRBV27 and J usage is TRBJ2-5, with 12 bases aligning to TRBD2. Germline V CDR1 and CDR2: MNHEY, SMNVEV (reference sequence). J lost 0 bases, V lost 7 bases, and 3 bases had no gene match. The CDR3 length is 15 residues. The CDR3, as DNA: TGTGCCAGCAATAGACTAGCGGGGGACCAAGAGACCCAGTACTTC. This gives the protein CASNRLAGDQETQYF.

V gene TRBV18 combines with J gene TRBJ2-1, with D perhaps TRBD1 or TRBD2 (5 bases each). V lost 2 bases and J lost 5, with 10 bases in between. CDR3 length equals 14 residues. Looked up from germline, CDR1 is KGHSH and CDR2 is LQKENI. In nucleotides, the CDR3 is TGTGCCAGCTCACCAACGGGGCCGGACAATGAGCAGTTCTTC. It translates to CASSPTGPDNEQFF.